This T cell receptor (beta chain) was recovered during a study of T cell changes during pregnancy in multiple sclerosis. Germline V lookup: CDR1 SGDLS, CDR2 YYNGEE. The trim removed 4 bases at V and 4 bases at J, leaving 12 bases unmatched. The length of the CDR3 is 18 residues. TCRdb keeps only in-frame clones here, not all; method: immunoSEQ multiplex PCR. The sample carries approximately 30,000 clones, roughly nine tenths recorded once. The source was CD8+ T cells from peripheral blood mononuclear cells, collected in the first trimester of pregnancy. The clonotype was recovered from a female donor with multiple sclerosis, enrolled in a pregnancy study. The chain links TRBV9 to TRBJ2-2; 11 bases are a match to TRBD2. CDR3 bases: TGTGCCAGCAGCCAATCGGGACTAGCGGAGTGGTCCACCGGGGAGCTGTTTTTT. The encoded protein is CASSQSGLAEWSTGELFF.